The T cell receptor (beta chain) under discussion was sequenced for a study of T-cell memory formation after mild COVID-19. Across the whole study: Largely donor-specific TCR clusters were found. Overall study findings and caveats: The study found contracting CD4+ clones mainly in CM and EM and contracting CD8+ clones in EMRA. Pre-infection memory contained some responding clones, which suggested that cross-reactive memory had joined.

Constant-segment primers and 5'RACE yielded cDNA libraries for TCR alpha and TCR beta, each carrying sample barcodes and UMIs. A single record per CDR3 protein comes from TCRdb applying MiXCR to the 5' RACE reads. The sample shows more than 300,000 distinct CDR3 sequences, 20% to 25% of them seen only once. With regard to this clonotype: Its target is not known.

V lost 3 bases and J lost 5; bases outside the gene matches: 1. From germline, CDR1 is DFQATT and CDR2 SNEGSKA (reference sequence). The CDR3 extends over 12 amino acids. The sample taken for sequencing was PBMCs or a T cell subset sorted from them (not recorded which). The clonotype comes from a young man who had mild COVID-19 (a few samples of this study predate the infection). Cell type and time point are not known. The genes are TRBV20-1 and TRBJ1-5; TRBD1 matches at 7 bases. The CDR3 is CSASDRDQPQHF. The DNA for the CDR3 is TGCAGTGCTAGCGACAGGGATCAGCCCCAGCATTTT.